Here is one T cell receptor (beta chain) with its context. The data belong to a study of T cell changes during pregnancy in multiple sclerosis. V lost 4 bases, J lost 2 bases, and 11 bases stayed unmatched. Germline values: CDR1 MNHEY, CDR2 SVGAGI. This CDR3 contains 16 residues. The method was immunoSEQ multiplex PCR; TCRdb's version includes in-frame clones alone and lacks a portion of them. There are fewer than 50,000 clones in the sample; 94% occur only once, and around 4% lies in the top ten. The chain recombines TRBV6-5 with TRBJ2-7; 7 nucleotides align to TRBD1. The source is a female donor with multiple sclerosis, enrolled in a pregnancy study. The input for sequencing was CD8+ T cells from peripheral blood mononuclear cells, taken in the first trimester of pregnancy. CDR3: CASSSTTGTETYEQYF. CDR3 nucleotide sequence: TGTGCCAGCAGTTCGACTACCGGGACAGAGACCTACGAGCAGTACTTC.